This TCR beta chain was sequenced in a study of naive and memory T cell subsets. Whole-study findings and limits: Between naive and memory subsets, TCR abundance power law exponents differed. In naive cells, over 95% of TCR sequences were seen only once. A few larger clonotypes appeared in naive repertoires, especially CD8, possibly memory cells re-expressing CD45RA.

V was cut by 6 bases and J by 2 bases, with 23 bases left in between. The CDR3 loop spans 17 amino acids. On this clonotype: Its antigen remains unidentified.

Two oligonucleotides, mixed equimolar, formed the beta constant-region primer covering TRBC1 and TRBC2. Nested alpha and beta constant-region primers with the SP2 primer drove four PCR rounds on ligated cDNA. From the UMI-ligation and nested PCR reads, TCRdb called clonotypes with MiXCR, one entry per CDR3 protein. The sample holds around 160,000 distinct CDR3 sequences, over 20% seen once. The chain carries TRBV12-3 or TRBV12-4 and TRBJ2-7; a possible D gene is TRBD2 (6 bases). The sequence was obtained from a human donor in good health. The sample was naive CD4+ T cells from blood. CDR3 sequence (DNA): TGTGCCAGCAGCTTCTTGGAGGGGCGGGTGACCCCCTACGAGCAGTACTTC. This translates into CASSFLEGRVTPYEQYF.